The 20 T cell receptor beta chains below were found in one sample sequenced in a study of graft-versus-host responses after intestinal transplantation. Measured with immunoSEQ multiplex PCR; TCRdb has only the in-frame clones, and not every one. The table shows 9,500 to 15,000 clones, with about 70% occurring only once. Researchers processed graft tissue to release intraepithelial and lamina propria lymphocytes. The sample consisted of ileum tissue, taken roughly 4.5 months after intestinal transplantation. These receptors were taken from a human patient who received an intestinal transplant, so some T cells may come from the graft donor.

CDR3 in DNA: TGTGCCAGCAGCTTGTTAGCGGCCTCCTACAATGAGCAGTTCTTC. Translation gives CASSLLAASYNEQFF. J is TRBJ2-1 and V is TRBV5-6; D is possibly TRBD2 (6 bases). The V end lost 1 base, the J end lost 0 bases, and 8 bases lay between the germline ends. Germline V gene lookup returns CDR1 SGHDT and CDR2 YYEEEE. This CDR3 contains 15 residues.

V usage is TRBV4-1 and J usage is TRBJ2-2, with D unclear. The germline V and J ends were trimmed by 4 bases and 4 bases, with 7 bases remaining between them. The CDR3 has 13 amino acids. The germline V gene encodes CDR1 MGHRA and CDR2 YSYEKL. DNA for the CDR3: TGCGCCAGCAGCCCAACCAGCACCGGGGAGCTGTTTTTT. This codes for CASSPTSTGELFF.

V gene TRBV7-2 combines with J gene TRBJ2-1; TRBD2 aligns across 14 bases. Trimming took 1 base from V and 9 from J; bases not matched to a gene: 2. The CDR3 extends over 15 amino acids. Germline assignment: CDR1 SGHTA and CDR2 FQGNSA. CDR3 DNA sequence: TGTGCCAGCAGCTTAGAGGGACTAGCGGGAGCTGAGCAGTTCTTC. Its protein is CASSLEGLAGAEQFF.

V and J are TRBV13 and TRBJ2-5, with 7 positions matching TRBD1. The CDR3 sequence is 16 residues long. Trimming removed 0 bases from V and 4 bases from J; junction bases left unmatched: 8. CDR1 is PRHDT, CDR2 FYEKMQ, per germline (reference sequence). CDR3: CASSLGNRGQGETQYF. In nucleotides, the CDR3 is TGTGCCAGCAGCTTAGGCAACAGGGGCCAGGGAGAGACCCAGTACTTC.

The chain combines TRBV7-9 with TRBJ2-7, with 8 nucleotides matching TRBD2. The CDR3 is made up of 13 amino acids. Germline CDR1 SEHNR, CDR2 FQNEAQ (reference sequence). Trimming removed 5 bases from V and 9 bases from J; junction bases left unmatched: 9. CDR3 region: CASSPGLETRQYF. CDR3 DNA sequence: TGTGCCAGCAGCCCGGGACTAGAGACTAGGCAGTACTTC.

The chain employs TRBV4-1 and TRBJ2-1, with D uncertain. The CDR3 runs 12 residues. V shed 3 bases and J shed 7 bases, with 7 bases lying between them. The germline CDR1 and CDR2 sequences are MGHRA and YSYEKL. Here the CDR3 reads CASSHSGNEQFF. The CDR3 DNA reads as TGCGCCAGCAGCCATTCCGGGAATGAGCAGTTCTTC.

DNA for the CDR3: TGTGCCAGCTTCCAGGGCCCGAACACTGAAGCTTTCTTT. It is translated as CASFQGPNTEAFF. The chain combines TRBV6-1 with TRBJ1-1, with a weak D call TRBD1 (5 bases). The V end lost 8 bases, the J end lost 1 base, and 11 bases lay between the germline ends. The germline V gene encodes CDR1 MNHNS and CDR2 SASEGT. The CDR3 has 13 residues.

The CDR3 reads CASMSQGAGQPQHF. In DNA, the CDR3 is TGTGCCAGCATGAGTCAAGGGGCTGGACAGCCCCAGCATTTT. The V call is TRBV6-1, the J call TRBJ1-5; D is perhaps TRBD1 (5 bases). V gave up 7 bases and J gave up 7 bases, with 17 bases separating them. Germline-derived CDR1 and CDR2 are MNHNS and SASEGT. The CDR3 loop spans 14 amino acids.

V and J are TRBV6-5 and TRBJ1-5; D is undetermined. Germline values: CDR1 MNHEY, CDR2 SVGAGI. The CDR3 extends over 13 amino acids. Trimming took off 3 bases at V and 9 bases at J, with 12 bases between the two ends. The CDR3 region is CASSYFWPGPQHF. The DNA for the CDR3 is TGTGCCAGCAGTTATTTCTGGCCAGGGCCCCAGCATTTT.

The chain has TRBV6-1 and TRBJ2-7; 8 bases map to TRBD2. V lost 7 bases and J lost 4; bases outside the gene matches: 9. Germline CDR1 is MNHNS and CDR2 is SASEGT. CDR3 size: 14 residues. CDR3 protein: CASNYGGGQYEQYF. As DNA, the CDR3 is TGTGCCAGCAACTACGGGGGGGGCCAATACGAGCAGTACTTC.

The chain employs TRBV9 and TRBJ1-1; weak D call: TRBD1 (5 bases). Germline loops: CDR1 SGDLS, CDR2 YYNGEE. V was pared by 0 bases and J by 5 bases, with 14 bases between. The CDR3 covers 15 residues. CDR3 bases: TGTGCCAGCAGCGTAGGGGTAGGGGAGGGTACTGAAGCTTTCTTT. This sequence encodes CASSVGVGEGTEAFF.

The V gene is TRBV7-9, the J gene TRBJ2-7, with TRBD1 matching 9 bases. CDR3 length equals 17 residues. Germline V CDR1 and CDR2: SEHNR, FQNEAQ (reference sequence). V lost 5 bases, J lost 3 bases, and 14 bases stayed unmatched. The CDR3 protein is CASSRGTGTNWNYEQYF. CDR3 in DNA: TGTGCCAGCAGCCGAGGGACAGGGACCAACTGGAACTACGAGCAGTACTTC.

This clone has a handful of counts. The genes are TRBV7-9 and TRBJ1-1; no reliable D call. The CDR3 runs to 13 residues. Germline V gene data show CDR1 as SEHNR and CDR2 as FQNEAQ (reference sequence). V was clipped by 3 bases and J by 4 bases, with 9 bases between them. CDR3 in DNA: TGTGCCAGCAGCTTCTCAGGCCCCACTGAAGCTTTCTTT. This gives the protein CASSFSGPTEAFF.

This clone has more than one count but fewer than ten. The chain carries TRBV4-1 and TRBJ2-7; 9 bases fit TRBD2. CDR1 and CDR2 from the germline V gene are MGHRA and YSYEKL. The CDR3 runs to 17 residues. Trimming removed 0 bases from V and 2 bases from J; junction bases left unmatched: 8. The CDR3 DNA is TGCGCCAGCAGCCAAGATCCTGTAGCGGGGGCTGCCTACGAGCAGTACTTC. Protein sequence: CASSQDPVAGAAYEQYF.

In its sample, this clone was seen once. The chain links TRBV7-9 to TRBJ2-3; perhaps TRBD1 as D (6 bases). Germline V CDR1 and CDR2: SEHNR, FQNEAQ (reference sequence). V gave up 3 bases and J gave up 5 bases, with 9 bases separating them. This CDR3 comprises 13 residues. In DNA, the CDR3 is TGTGCCAGCAGCTTGAGGGGGATAGATACGCAGTATTTT. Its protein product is CASSLRGIDTQYF. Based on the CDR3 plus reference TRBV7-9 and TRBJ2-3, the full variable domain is DTGVSQNPRHKITKRGQNVTFRCDPISEHNRLYWYRQTLGQGPEFLTYFQNEAQLEKSRLLSDRFSAERPKGSFSTLEIQRTEQGDSAMYLCASSLRGIDTQYFGPGTRLTVL.

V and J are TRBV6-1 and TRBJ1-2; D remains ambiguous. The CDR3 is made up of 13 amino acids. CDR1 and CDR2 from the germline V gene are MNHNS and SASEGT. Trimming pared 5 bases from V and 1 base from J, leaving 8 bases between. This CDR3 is CASSFRDNYGYTF. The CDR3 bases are TGTGCCAGCAGTTTCCGGGATAACTATGGCTACACCTTC.

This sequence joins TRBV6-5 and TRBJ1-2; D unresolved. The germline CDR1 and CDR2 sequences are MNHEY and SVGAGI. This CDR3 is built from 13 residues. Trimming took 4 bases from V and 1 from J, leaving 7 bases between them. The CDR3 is CASSFRDNYGYTF. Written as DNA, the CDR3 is TGTGCCAGCAGTTTCCGGGATAACTATGGCTACACCTTC.

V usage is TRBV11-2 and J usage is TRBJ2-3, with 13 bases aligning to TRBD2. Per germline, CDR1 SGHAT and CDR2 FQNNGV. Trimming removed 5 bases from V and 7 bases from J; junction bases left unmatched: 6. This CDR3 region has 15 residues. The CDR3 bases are TGTGCCAGCAGCCCTGGACTAGCGGGGGTCTATACGCAGTATTTT. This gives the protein CASSPGLAGVYTQYF.

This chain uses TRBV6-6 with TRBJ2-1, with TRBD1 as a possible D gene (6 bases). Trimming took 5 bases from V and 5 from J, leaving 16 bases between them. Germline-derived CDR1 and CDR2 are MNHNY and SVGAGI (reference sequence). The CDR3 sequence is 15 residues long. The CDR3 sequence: CASSDQGNPNNEQFF. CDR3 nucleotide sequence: TGTGCCAGCAGTGACCAGGGGAACCCGAACAATGAGCAGTTCTTC.

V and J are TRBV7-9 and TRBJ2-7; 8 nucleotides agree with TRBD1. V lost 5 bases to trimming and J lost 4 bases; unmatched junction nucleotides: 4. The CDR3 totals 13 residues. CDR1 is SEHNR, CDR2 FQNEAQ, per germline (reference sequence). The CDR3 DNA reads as TGTGCCAGCAGCCCAGGACAGGGTTACGAGCAGTACTTC. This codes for CASSPGQGYEQYF.